The source of this T cell receptor beta chain is a study of T cell responses to AZD1222 COVID-19 vaccine. Regarding the study as a whole: Donors were mostly white British, more females; clonal diversity possibly underestimated. The study reported that nearly half of spike-specific TCRs target unmutated variant regions. The study identified only a handful of AZD1222 recipients as seropositive at baseline.

Comments on this clone: Its antigen is not known.

The table came from immunoSEQ multiplex PCR; TCRdb's copy has only in-frame clones and leaves some out. The sample carries around 99,000 clones, roughly 90% recorded once. Trimming took off 5 bases at V and 4 bases at J, with 15 bases between the two ends. The germline CDR1 and CDR2 sequences are SGHNT and YENEEA. The CDR3 loop spans 14 amino acids. The clonotype comes from an adult who received the AZD1222 COVID-19 vaccine. The V call is TRBV11-3, the J call TRBJ2-7; D is ambiguous. Here the sequenced sample was peripheral blood, taken 28 days after the second AZD1222 dose. DNA for the CDR3: TGTGCCAGCAGCCCCGGTGTTCCCGATTACGAGCAGTACTTC. It specifies CASSPGVPDYEQYF.